These 17 T cell receptor beta chains came from one sample sequenced in a study of blood T cell repertoires in COVID-19. TCRdb's table, derived via immunoSEQ multiplex PCR, lists solely in-frame clones and lacks some. The table lists around 250,000 clones, about four fifths of them singletons. The specimen was peripheral blood. All receptors come from a young woman with acute or convalescent COVID-19.

Of note for this clone: This specimen includes other DNA sequences encoding the same CDR3. This rearrangement joins TRBV4-3 to TRBJ1-5; D ambiguous. Per germline, CDR1 LGHNA and CDR2 YSLEER. V was trimmed by 0 bases and J by 6 bases, leaving 6 bases between them. The CDR3 extends over 13 amino acids. Here the CDR3 reads CASSQDLSQPQHF. DNA for the CDR3: TGCGCCAGCAGCCAAGATCTAAGTCAGCCCCAGCATTTT.

The V gene is TRBV4-1, the J gene TRBJ1-1; 9 positions agree with TRBD1. V gave up 3 bases and J gave up 1 base; unmatched junction bases: 9. This CDR3 spans 17 amino acids. Germline lookup yields CDR1 MGHRA and CDR2 YSYEKL. The CDR3 reads CASSQKDPGQGNTEAFF. Here the CDR3 DNA reads TGCGCCAGCAGCCAGAAAGATCCGGGACAGGGGAACACTGAAGCTTTCTTT.

This chain connects TRBV7-2 to TRBJ2-7, with 8 nucleotides matching TRBD1. This CDR3 is 16 amino acids long. Germline trimming cut 2 bases from V and 3 bases from J; bases unmatched to any gene: 9. The germline V gene encodes CDR1 SGHTA and CDR2 FQGNSA. The CDR3 loop reads CASSLQTGGTGYEQYF. For the CDR3, the DNA is TGTGCCAGCAGCTTACAAACCGGTGGGACAGGCTACGAGCAGTACTTC.

The chain recombines TRBV6-6 with TRBJ1-1, with 7 positions matching TRBD1. In germline, CDR1 is MNHNY, CDR2 SVGAGI (reference sequence). The CDR3 loop spans 16 amino acids. Trimming at V came to 7 bases and at J to 0 bases, leaving 11 bases not matched to a gene. CDR3 DNA: TGTGCCAGCAAACCCCCCGGGACAGCCATGAACACTGAAGCTTTCTTT. Protein: CASKPPGTAMNTEAFF.

As to this clone: Since a much larger clone is just one base distant, this may be a read error. The chain employs TRBV6-1 and TRBJ2-5, with 9 nucleotides matching TRBD1. CDR3 length equals 14 residues. Germline values: CDR1 MNHNS, CDR2 SASEGT. The V segment lost 3 bases and the J segment 5 bases; nucleotides outside the gene matches: 4. CDR3 region: CASSDTGGAETQYF. The CDR3 DNA sequence: TGTGCCAGCAGTGATACAGGGGGCGCGGAGACCCAGTACTTC.

This clone was seen only a few times. The chain has TRBV12-3 or TRBV12-4 and TRBJ2-3, with a tentative D call TRBD2 (5 bases). Trimming pared 9 bases from V and 4 bases from J, leaving 14 bases between. The CDR3 covers 13 residues. The CDR3 coding sequence is TGTGCCAGTAGCCTAGCTGGAGCAGATACGCAGTATTTT. It is translated as CASSLAGADTQYF.

V usage is TRBV19 and J usage is TRBJ1-1, with D perhaps matching TRBD1 (6 bases). The CDR3 covers 14 residues. The germline V and J ends were trimmed by 3 bases and 4 bases, with 12 bases remaining between them. Germline CDR1 is LNHDA and CDR2 is SQIVND (reference sequence). CDR3 coding DNA: TGTGCCAGTAGTATTTGGGTGGGGGCCACTGAAGCTTTCTTT. Protein product: CASSIWVGATEAFF.

The CDR3 bases are TGTGCCAGCAGTTCGGGGAGGGTGAACGAGCAGTACTTC. The encoded protein is CASSSGRVNEQYF. The chain carries TRBV12-3 or TRBV12-4 and TRBJ2-7, with 7 bases lining up with TRBD2. The CDR3 extends over 13 amino acids. The V and J ends lost 4 bases and 5 bases, in that order; junction bases with no gene match: 5.

The chain carries TRBV18 and TRBJ2-2; no firm D call. V dropped 1 base and J dropped 7 bases, with 4 bases sitting between them. This CDR3 comprises 12 residues. From germline, CDR1 is KGHSH and CDR2 LQKENI. CDR3 residues: CASSPRSGELFF. CDR3 DNA sequence: TGTGCCAGCTCACCACGGAGCGGGGAGCTGTTTTTT. The full variable domain, rest sourced from reference TRBV18 and TRBJ2-2, is NAGVMQNPRHLVRRRGQEARLRCSPMKGHSHVYWYRQLPEEGLKFMVYLQKENIIDESGMPKERFSAEFPKEGPSILRIQQVVRGDSAAYFCASSPRSGELFFGEGSRLTVL.

This chain joins TRBV3-1 (or the pseudogene TRBV3-2) and TRBJ2-5, with 14 bases aligning to TRBD2. The V and J ends lost 3 bases and 4 bases, in that order; junction bases with no gene match: 10. The CDR3 spans 18 residues. Looked up from germline, CDR1 is LGHDT and CDR2 is YNNKEL (reference sequence). This CDR3 reads CASSHITGLAGVGETQYF. In DNA, the CDR3 is TGTGCCAGCAGCCACATAACGGGACTAGCGGGAGTGGGAGAGACCCAGTACTTC.

The rearrangement joins TRBV14 to TRBJ2-7; perhaps TRBD2 as D (5 bases). Per the germline V gene, CDR1 is SGHDN and CDR2 is FVKESK. Trimming took 3 bases from V and 3 from J, leaving 12 bases between them. The CDR3 length is 14 residues. In nucleotides, the CDR3 is TGTGCCAGCAGCCACGGGTTGAGGGACTACGAGCAGTACTTC. Encoded protein: CASSHGLRDYEQYF.

The chain employs TRBV27 and TRBJ2-3, with 8 bases aligning to TRBD1. CDR1 and CDR2 from the germline V gene are MNHEY and SMNVEV (reference sequence). CDR3 length: 17 residues. V lost 3 bases and J lost 2; bases outside the gene matches: 10. The CDR3 sequence is CASSFLPRTGNTDTQYF. The CDR3 DNA follows: TGTGCCAGCAGTTTTCTTCCCCGGACAGGGAACACAGATACGCAGTATTTT.

The genes are TRBV9 and TRBJ2-7; D is possibly TRBD1 (6 bases). The CDR3 is 13 residues long. The germline CDR1 and CDR2 sequences are SGDLS and YYNGEE. V lost 4 bases and J lost 0, with 8 bases in between. The CDR3 region is CASSRDNSYEQYF. The CDR3 DNA reads as TGTGCCAGCAGCCGGGACAACTCCTACGAGCAGTACTTC.

The chain is built from TRBV13 and TRBJ2-1; TRBD2 matches 9 bases. J gave up 15 bases and V 5 bases, and 11 bases lay outside the gene matches. The CDR3 has 13 amino acids. The germline gives CDR1 PRHDT, CDR2 FYEKMQ (reference sequence). The CDR3 loop is CASSPTGTSRSFF. CDR3 DNA: TGTGCCAGCAGCCCCACCGGGACTAGCAGGTCGTTCTTC.

The chain links TRBV7-3 to TRBJ2-1; no reliable D call. Germline lookup yields CDR1 SGHTA and CDR2 FQGTGA. The CDR3 sequence is 13 residues long. V was shortened by 5 bases and J by 9 bases, with 14 bases between the two germline ends. CDR3 sequence reads: CASSASNGGEQFF. CDR3 nucleotide sequence: TGTGCCAGCAGCGCATCGAATGGCGGTGAGCAGTTCTTC.

This rearrangement joins TRBV9 to TRBJ1-3, with unresolved D. The germline V gene encodes CDR1 SGDLS and CDR2 YYNGEE. This CDR3 has 16 amino acids. V lost 3 bases to trimming and J lost 0 bases, with 13 bases between them. Here the CDR3 DNA reads TGTGCCAGCAGCGCCACCGCACACCCCTCTGGAAACACCATATATTTT. The encoded protein is CASSATAHPSGNTIYF.

The genes are TRBV24-1 and TRBJ2-6; TRBD1 matches 7 bases. V dropped 5 bases and J dropped 2; count of bases not matched to a gene: 5. Germline CDR1 and CDR2: KGHDR and SFDVKD. The CDR3 loop spans 16 amino acids. The CDR3 bases are TGTGCCACCAGTGCCTCGACAGGGCCTGGGGCCAACGTCCTGACTTTC. Translation: CATSASTGPGANVLTF.